The 26 T cell receptor beta chains given below trace back to one sample, sequenced in a study of shared clonotypes between healthy human individuals. Data came from immunoSEQ multiplex PCR; TCRdb stores just in-frame clones and leaves some out. The sample yields roughly 510,000 clones, around 79% seen once. Sequences were obtained from PBMCs. The receptors originated from a woman in her thirties or forties in good health. Some clones in this sample may be carry-over from other donors' samples.

The chain is built from TRBV18 and TRBJ2-7, with 8 positions matching TRBD2. The CDR3 extends over 14 amino acids. V was pared by 6 bases and J by 4 bases, with 8 bases of the junction left unmatched. The germline CDR1 and CDR2 sequences are KGHSH and LQKENI. The CDR3 DNA follows: TGTGCCAGCTCGCGAACTAGCGGAGGTTACGAGCAGTACTTC. Protein product: CASSRTSGGYEQYF.

This clone is a singleton in its sample. The rearrangement uses TRBV28 and TRBJ1-5; D not certain. V dropped 5 bases and J dropped 2 bases, with 10 bases sitting between them. Germline loops: CDR1 MDHEN, CDR2 SYDVKM. The CDR3 spans 14 residues. The DNA for the CDR3 is TGTGCCAGCAGTCTCCGAAATGGCAATCAGCCCCAGCATTTT. As protein: CASSLRNGNQPQHF.

J is TRBJ2-7 and V is TRBV10-3; 11 bases agree with TRBD2. The CDR3 is 13 amino acids. V was clipped by 8 bases and J by 6 bases; unmatched bases: 6. Germline CDR1 ENHRY, CDR2 SYGVKD. The chain's CDR3 is CAISVAGGLEQYF. The CDR3 DNA reads as TGTGCCATCTCCGTAGCGGGAGGGCTCGAGCAGTACTTC.

A single count supports this clone. This chain uses TRBV14 with TRBJ1-1; D unresolved. This CDR3 region has 14 residues. V was trimmed by 0 bases and J by 1 base, leaving 6 bases between them. Germline CDR1 and CDR2: SGHDN and FVKESK. Written as DNA, the CDR3 is TGTGCCAGCAGCCAAGAGTTTAGGAACACTGAAGCTTTCTTT. It encodes CASSQEFRNTEAFF. Using reference TRBV14 and TRBJ1-1 for the parts outside the CDR3, the full variable domain is EAGVTQFPSHSVIEKGQTVTLRCDPISGHDNLYWYRRVMGKEIKFLLHFVKESKQDESGMPNNRFLAERTGGTYSTLKVQPAELEDSGVYFCASSQEFRNTEAFFGQGTRLTVV.

V and J are TRBV30 and TRBJ1-2, with a tentative D call TRBD1 (6 bases). The CDR3 is 12 amino acids. The V and J ends lost 0 bases and 5 bases respectively, with 7 bases between them. Germline V gene data show CDR1 as GTSNPN and CDR2 as SVGIG (reference sequence). This chain's CDR3 is CAWSVGQYGYTF. The CDR3 nucleotides are TGTGCCTGGAGTGTCGGACAGTATGGCTACACCTTC.

V and J are TRBV7-6 and TRBJ2-7; D is uncertain. Germline lookup yields CDR1 SGHVS and CDR2 FNYEAQ. The CDR3 length is 11 residues. V was clipped by 5 bases and J by 5 bases, with 7 bases between them. The CDR3 DNA reads TGTGCCAGCAGCCTTGGAAACGAGCAGTACTTC. This encodes CASSLGNEQYF.

V usage is TRBV7-8 and J usage is TRBJ2-7; 8 bases agree with TRBD2. Germline CDR1 SGHVS, CDR2 FQNEAQ. J gave up 1 base and V 1 base, and 6 bases lay outside the gene matches. This CDR3 is 16 amino acids long. CDR3 sequence: CASSLENSGVSYEQYF. The CDR3 region has the DNA TGTGCCAGCAGCTTAGAAAATAGCGGGGTTTCCTACGAGCAGTACTTC.

This clone is a singleton in its sample. This chain joins TRBV2 and TRBJ1-2; D perhaps matches TRBD1 (5 bases). This CDR3 comprises 14 residues. Germline CDR1 SNHLY, CDR2 FYNNEI. The V end was cut by 6 bases, the J end by 1 base, with 12 bases between. DNA for the CDR3: TGTGCCAGCAGGGGGACCGTCAATAACTATGGCTACACCTTC. Amino acid sequence: CASRGTVNNYGYTF.

This rearrangement joins TRBV27 to TRBJ2-1; D gene ambiguous. V was cut by 3 bases and J by 2 bases, with 17 bases left in between. The CDR3 totals 17 residues. Per germline, CDR1 MNHEY and CDR2 SMNVEV (reference sequence). CDR3 protein: CASSFGAGQTTYNEQFF. The CDR3 DNA reads TGTGCCAGCAGTTTTGGAGCCGGGCAGACCACCTACAATGAGCAGTTCTTC.

This chain connects TRBV30 to TRBJ2-7, with TRBD2 identical over 7 bases. The CDR3 sequence is 15 residues long. Germline CDR1 reads GTSNPN; CDR2 reads SVGIG (reference sequence). J lost 7 bases, V lost 0 bases, and 12 bases had no gene match. The CDR3, as DNA: TGTGCCTGGAGTGTTGTTTGGGGAGGGCCCTGGGAGCAGTACTTC. This translates into CAWSVVWGGPWEQYF.

The rearrangement links TRBV30 to TRBJ2-4, with TRBD1 identical over 10 bases. Germline CDR1 reads GTSNPN; CDR2 reads SVGIG (reference sequence). The CDR3 consists of 14 residues. With 7 bases clipped from V and 8 bases from J, the junction kept 11 bases outside the gene matches. The CDR3 region has the DNA TGTGCCTCCTCCCGGGACAGGGGTGCGGACATTCAGTACTTC. Translated: CASSRDRGADIQYF. Filled out from reference TRBV30 and TRBJ2-4, the complete variable domain reads SQTIHQWPATLVQPVGSPLSLECTVEGTSNPNLYWYRQAAGRGLQLLFYSVGIGQISSEVPQNLSASRPQDRQFILSSKKLLLSDSGFYLCASSRDRGADIQYFGAGTRLSVL.

The DNA of the CDR3 is TGTGCCAGCAGCCGCCGGACTAGTTCTTCCGAGCAGTACTTC. Its translation is CASSRRTSSSEQYF. The chain joins TRBV11-2 to TRBJ2-7; 7 bases match TRBD2. Trimming cost V 5 bases and J 6 bases; bases outside gene matches: 10. The CDR3 covers 14 residues. Germline CDR1 reads SGHAT; CDR2 reads FQNNGV.

The chain employs TRBV2 and TRBJ2-1; D unclear. Looked up from germline, CDR1 is SNHLY and CDR2 is FYNNEI. This CDR3 has 15 amino acids. V dropped 5 bases and J dropped 9 bases, with 20 bases sitting between them. This CDR3 reads CASSQDGRSGGEQFF. The CDR3 coding sequence is TGTGCCAGCAGTCAAGACGGCCGTTCCGGCGGTGAGCAGTTCTTC.

This clone came up many times. The chain employs TRBV5-1 and TRBJ2-7; 7 nucleotides line up with TRBD2. From germline, CDR1 is SGHRS and CDR2 YFSETQ. V gave up 0 bases and J gave up 2 bases; unmatched junction bases: 5. The CDR3 is 15 residues long. The CDR3 loop reads CASSLAPGGPYEQYF. CDR3 bases: TGCGCCAGCAGCTTGGCCCCGGGAGGCCCCTACGAGCAGTACTTC.

This rearrangement joins TRBV11-2 to TRBJ2-1; possibly TRBD1 for D (6 bases). V shed 3 bases and J shed 8 bases, with 20 bases lying between them. CDR1 and CDR2 from the germline V gene are SGHAT and FQNNGV. The length of the CDR3 is 16 residues. CDR3 protein: CASSFRPPNRVDEQFF. DNA for the CDR3: TGTGCCAGCAGCTTTCGCCCCCCGAACAGGGTCGATGAGCAGTTCTTC.

This clone was seen many times. The V call is TRBV9, the J call TRBJ1-3; D not certain. Trimming left V 0 bases short and J 0 bases short, with 7 bases between. CDR3 length equals 15 residues. From germline, CDR1 is SGDLS and CDR2 YYNGEE. CDR3 residues: CASSVGAPSGNTIYF. CDR3 DNA sequence: TGTGCCAGCAGCGTAGGAGCACCCTCTGGAAACACCATATATTTT.

The chain carries TRBV30 and TRBJ2-5; D tentatively fits TRBD1 or TRBD2 (6 bases each). The end of the DNA fits TRBJ2-7 better, so the J call may be wrong. This CDR3 is 13 amino acids long. Germline CDR1 and CDR2: GTSNPN and SVGIG (reference sequence). CDR3 in amino acids: CAWSVGGSYEQYF. Written as DNA, the CDR3 is TGTGCCTGGAGTGTAGGGGGGTCGTACGAGCAGTACTTC.

The J gene is TRBJ2-1, the V gene TRBV9; D may be TRBD1 or TRBD2 (6 bases each). The CDR3 length is 14 residues. CDR1 is SGDLS, CDR2 YYNGEE, per germline. The germline V and J ends were trimmed by 0 bases and 6 bases, with 10 bases remaining between them. The CDR3 spells CASSVEWGANEQFF. The CDR3 nucleotides are TGTGCCAGCAGCGTAGAGTGGGGGGCCAATGAGCAGTTCTTC.

The chain recombines TRBV29-1 with TRBJ2-3; D remains ambiguous. Germline CDR1 SQVTM, CDR2 ANQGSEA. V shed 2 bases and J shed 6 bases, with 9 bases lying between them. CDR3 length: 12 amino acids. For the CDR3, the DNA is TGCAGCGTTGAATTCCCGGGCGATACGCAGTATTTT. It encodes CSVEFPGDTQYF.

The chain is built from TRBV7-9 and TRBJ2-3; the D is unclear. CDR3 length: 16 residues. The germline CDR1 and CDR2 sequences are SEHNR and FQNEAQ (reference sequence). Trimming took off 6 bases at V and 0 bases at J, with 16 bases between the two ends. Written as DNA, the CDR3 is TGTGCCAGCAGGGGAAAAGGGTTCCAGAGCACAGATACGCAGTATTTT. It specifies CASRGKGFQSTDTQYF.

The chain links TRBV30 to TRBJ1-2; 11 bases fit TRBD1. Germline V gene data show CDR1 as GTSNPN and CDR2 as SVGIG (reference sequence). V was clipped by 6 bases and J by 10 bases; unmatched bases: 10. CDR3 length equals 13 residues. The CDR3 DNA sequence: TGTGCCTGTAACCGGGACAGGGGGGATGTCTACACCTTC. Amino acid sequence: CACNRDRGDVYTF.

Points on this clone: Other DNA sequences in the same sample also yield this CDR3. The chain uses TRBV5-1 and TRBJ2-7; TRBD1 is a possible D gene (6 bases). The CDR3 is 14 amino acids. Trimming shortened V by 4 bases and J by 0 bases, and 11 bases separated the two germline ends. Germline CDR1 is SGHRS and CDR2 is YFSETQ. As DNA, the CDR3 is TGCGCCAGCAGCCGTGACAGGTCCTCCTACGAGCAGTACTTC. Encoded protein: CASSRDRSSYEQYF.

As for this clone: The sample has other DNA sequences that encode this CDR3 too. The chain joins TRBV18 to TRBJ2-7; D unclear. The V gene's germline CDR1 is KGHSH and CDR2 LQKENI. The CDR3 consists of 13 residues. Trimming cost V 3 bases and J 2 bases, with 8 bases left between them. CDR3 in DNA: TGTGCCAGCTCACCGGCTGGCACCTACGAGCAGTACTTC. Translation: CASSPAGTYEQYF.

The chain joins TRBV11-3 to TRBJ1-1; D gene unclear. Deletions cut 1 base from V and 5 bases from J, with 8 bases between. CDR1 SGHNT and CDR2 YENEEA come from the germline V gene. The CDR3 length is 13 residues. CDR3 region: CASSLAEVTEAFF. Here the CDR3 DNA reads TGTGCCAGCAGCTTAGCCGAGGTTACTGAAGCTTTCTTT.

The chain recombines TRBV5-4 with TRBJ2-1; unclear D gene. V was pared by 3 bases and J by 9 bases, with 13 bases between. The CDR3 totals 13 residues. Germline V gene sequence: CDR1 SGHNT, CDR2 YYREEE (reference sequence). In DNA form, the CDR3 reads TGTGCCAGCAGCTCGGGCTCTCTCGGTGAGCAGTTCTTC. It is translated as CASSSGSLGEQFF.

The rearrangement links TRBV5-4 to TRBJ2-1; TRBD2 agrees at 11 bases. CDR3 length: 16 amino acids. The V gene's germline CDR1 is SGHNT and CDR2 YYREEE (reference sequence). V dropped 1 base and J dropped 6; count of bases not matched to a gene: 6. CDR3 in amino acids: CASSLSSGRASNEQFF. In DNA, the CDR3 is TGTGCCAGCAGCTTGAGTAGCGGGAGGGCCAGCAATGAGCAGTTCTTC. Filled out from reference TRBV5-4 and TRBJ2-1, the complete variable domain reads ETGVTQSPTHLIKTRGQQVTLRCSSQSGHNTVSWYQQALGQGPQFIFQYYREEENGRGNFPPRFSGLQFPNYSSELNVNALELDDSALYLCASSLSSGRASNEQFFGPGTRLTVL.